This is a list of T cell receptor beta chains from one sample in a study of T cell responses to AZD1222 COVID-19 vaccine. Libraries were prepared by immunoSEQ multiplex PCR; TCRdb keeps only in-frame clonotypes and omits some of them. Of 75,000 to 95,000 clones listed, approximately 90% are singletons. The material sequenced was peripheral blood, taken 28 days after the second AZD1222 dose. The receptor set was obtained from an adult who received the AZD1222 COVID-19 vaccine. Both conserved end residues are part of each CDR3. A D gene is named only where the DNA matches it firmly. Clone size is given for some rows only: seen once, a few or many times, or a class if the clone is expanded.

size: .; D: .; J: TRBJ1-1; V: TRBV3-1/TRBV3-2; DNA: TGTGCCAGCAGCCAAGATCCCAGTGGGGGTTCTTTCTTT; CDR3: CASSQDPSGGSFF
size: once; D: .; J: TRBJ1-5; V: TRBV6-6; DNA: TGTGCCAGCAGCCCTCAGGTGTCCAATCAGCCCCAGCATTTT; CDR3: CASSPQVSNQPQHF
size: .; D: .; J: TRBJ1-6; V: TRBV27; DNA: TGTGCCAGCAGTTGGGGAGGGGCACTACCCCTCCACTTT; CDR3: CASSWGGALPLHF
size: .; D: .; J: TRBJ1-6; V: TRBV6-1; DNA: TGTGCCAGCAGTGAATGGAGGGATAATTCACCCCTCCACTTT; CDR3: CASSEWRDNSPLHF
size: .; D: .; J: TRBJ1-2; V: TRBV19; DNA: TGTGCCAGTAGTAGAGAGACAGGCCATAACTATGGCTACACCTTC; CDR3: CASSRETGHNYGYTF
size: .; D: .; J: TRBJ1-3; V: TRBV4-1; DNA: TGCGCCAGCACCCAACCTGGCTGGAACACCATATATTTT; CDR3: CASTQPGWNTIYF
size: .; D: .; J: TRBJ1-2; V: TRBV21-1; DNA: TGTGCCAGCAGCAAGAGGGACAGAAACTATGGCTACACCTTC; CDR3: CASSKRDRNYGYTF
size: few; D: .; J: TRBJ1-3; V: TRBV9; DNA: TGTGCCAGCAGCCTTGGGGTTGGGGCGGGAAACACCATATATTTT; CDR3: CASSLGVGAGNTIYF
size: .; D: .; J: TRBJ2-4; V: TRBV5-1; DNA: TGCGCCAGCAGCTTGGGAGGGGTAGCCAAAAACATTCAGTACTTC; CDR3: CASSLGGVAKNIQYF
size: .; D: .; J: TRBJ2-3; V: TRBV27; DNA: TGTGCCAGCAGTTCCACCGGCGGCACAGATACGCAGTATTTT; CDR3: CASSSTGGTDTQYF
size: .; D: .; J: TRBJ1-1; V: TRBV5-1; DNA: TGCGCCAGCAGCTTGGATCAGGCCGGCACTGAAGCTTTCTTT; CDR3: CASSLDQAGTEAFF
size: .; D: TRBD1; J: TRBJ1-6; V: TRBV19; DNA: TGTGCCAGTAAGCTTACAGGGGGCGTACCCTATAATTCACCCCTCCACTTT; CDR3: CASKLTGGVPYNSPLHF
size: .; D: .; J: TRBJ2-1; V: TRBV7-9; DNA: TGTGCCAGCAGCTCCGGGACCTCGGCGAATGAGCAGTTCTTC; CDR3: CASSSGTSANEQFF
size: few; D: .; J: TRBJ2-3; V: TRBV20-1; DNA: TGCAGTGGGGCACACACAGATACGCAGTATTTT; CDR3: CSGAHTDTQYF
size: once; D: TRBD2; J: TRBJ2-3; V: TRBV10-1; DNA: TGCGCCAGCAGAACCCCTCACCTTAGCGGGGGGTGCCACACAGATACGCAGTATTTT; CDR3: CASRTPHLSGGCHTDTQYF
size: .; D: .; J: TRBJ2-7; V: TRBV18; DNA: TGTGCCAGCTCACCCGCCGGCGAGCAGTACTTC; CDR3: CASSPAGEQYF
size: few; D: TRBD1; J: TRBJ1-3; V: TRBV4-1; DNA: TGCGCCAGCAGCTACTCCGGGACAGGGAATTCTGGAAACACCATATATTTT; CDR3: CASSYSGTGNSGNTIYF
size: .; D: TRBD1; J: TRBJ1-1; V: TRBV19; DNA: TGTGCCAGTAGTTTTGGGGGACAGGGGTCCACTGAAGCTTTCTTT; CDR3: CASSFGGQGSTEAFF
size: .; D: TRBD1; J: TRBJ1-1; V: TRBV9; DNA: TGTGCCAGCAGCGCGAGACAGGGTGAAGCTTTCTTT; CDR3: CASSARQGEAFF
size: .; D: .; J: TRBJ1-2; V: TRBV19; DNA: TGTGCCAGTAGTATGAACTGGATATCGGGGTCTTATGGCTACACCTTC; CDR3: CASSMNWISGSYGYTF
size: .; D: .; J: TRBJ2-7; V: TRBV13; DNA: TGTGCCAGCAGCTTAGGCGGGCTCTACTACGAGCAGTACTTC; CDR3: CASSLGGLYYEQYF
size: .; D: TRBD1; J: TRBJ1-2; V: TRBV19; DNA: TGTGCCAGTAGGGCGGGACAGACATACTATGGCTACACCTTC; CDR3: CASRAGQTYYGYTF
size: .; D: TRBD1; J: TRBJ2-2; V: TRBV27; DNA: TGTGCCAGCAGTATACTCTTACGGGACAGGGGGACCGGGGAGCTGTTTTTT; CDR3: CASSILLRDRGTGELFF